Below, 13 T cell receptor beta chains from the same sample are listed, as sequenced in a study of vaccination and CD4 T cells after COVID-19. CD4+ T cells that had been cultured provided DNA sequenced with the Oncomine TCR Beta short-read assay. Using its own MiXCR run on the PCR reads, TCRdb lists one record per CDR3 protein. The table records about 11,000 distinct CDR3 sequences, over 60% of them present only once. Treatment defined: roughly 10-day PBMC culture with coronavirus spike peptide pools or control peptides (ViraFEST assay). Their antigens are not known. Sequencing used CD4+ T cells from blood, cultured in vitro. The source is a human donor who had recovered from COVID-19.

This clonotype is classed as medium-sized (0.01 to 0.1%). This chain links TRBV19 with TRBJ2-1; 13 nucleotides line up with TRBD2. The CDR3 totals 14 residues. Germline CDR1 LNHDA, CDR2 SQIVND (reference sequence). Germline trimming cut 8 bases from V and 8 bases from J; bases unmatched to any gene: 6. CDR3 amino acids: CASRTSGSSYEQFF. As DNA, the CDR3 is TGTGCCAGTCGGACTAGCGGGAGCTCCTATGAGCAGTTCTTC.

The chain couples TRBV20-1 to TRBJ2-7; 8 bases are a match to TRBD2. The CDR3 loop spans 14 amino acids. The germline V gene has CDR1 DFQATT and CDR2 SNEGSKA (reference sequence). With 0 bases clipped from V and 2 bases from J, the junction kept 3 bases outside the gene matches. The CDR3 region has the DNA TGCAGTGCTAGAGAGACTAGCGACCCCTACGAGCAGTACTTC. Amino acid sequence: CSARETSDPYEQYF.

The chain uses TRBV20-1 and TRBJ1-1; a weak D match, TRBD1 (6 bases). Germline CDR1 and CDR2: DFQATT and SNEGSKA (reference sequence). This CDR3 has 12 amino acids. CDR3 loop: CGGGGWNTEAFF. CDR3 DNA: TGCGGGGGCGGCGGATGGAACACTGAAGCTTTCTTT.

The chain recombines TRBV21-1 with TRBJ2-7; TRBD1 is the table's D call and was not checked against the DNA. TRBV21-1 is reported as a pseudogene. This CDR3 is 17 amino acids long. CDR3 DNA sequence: TGTGCCAGCAGCAAAGTCTCTGGGGGGGCCGGGGGATACGAGCAGTACTTC. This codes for CASSKVSGGAGGYEQYF.

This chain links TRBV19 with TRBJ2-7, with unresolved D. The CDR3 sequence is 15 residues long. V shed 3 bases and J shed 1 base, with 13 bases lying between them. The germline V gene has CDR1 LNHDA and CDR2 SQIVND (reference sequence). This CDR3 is CASSISVPRSYEQYF. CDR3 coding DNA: TGTGCCAGTAGTATCAGTGTACCCAGGTCCTACGAGCAGTACTTC.

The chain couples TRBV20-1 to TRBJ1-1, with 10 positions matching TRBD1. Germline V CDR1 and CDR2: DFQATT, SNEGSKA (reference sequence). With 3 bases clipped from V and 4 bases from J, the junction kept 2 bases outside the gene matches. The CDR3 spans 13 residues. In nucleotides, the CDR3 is TGCAGTGCTAGGGGACAGGGGCCCACTGAAGCTTTCTTT. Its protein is CSARGQGPTEAFF.

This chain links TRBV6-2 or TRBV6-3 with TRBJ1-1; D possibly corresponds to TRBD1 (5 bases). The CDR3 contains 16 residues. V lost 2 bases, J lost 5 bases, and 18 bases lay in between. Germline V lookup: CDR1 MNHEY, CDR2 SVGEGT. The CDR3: CASSYGGAGRGTEAFF. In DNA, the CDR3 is TGTGCCAGCAGTTACGGTGGGGCCGGACGCGGGACTGAAGCTTTCTTT.

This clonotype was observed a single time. The CDR3 is CASSEKGGRGVNQPQHF. In DNA form, the CDR3 reads TGTGCCAGCAGTGAAAAGGGAGGACGGGGGGTGAATCAGCCCCAGCATTTT. The V and J genes are TRBV6-1 and TRBJ1-5, with a tentative D call TRBD1 (5 bases). In germline, CDR1 is MNHNS, CDR2 SASEGT. The CDR3 contains 17 residues. V was cut by 2 bases and J by 4 bases, with 18 bases left in between.

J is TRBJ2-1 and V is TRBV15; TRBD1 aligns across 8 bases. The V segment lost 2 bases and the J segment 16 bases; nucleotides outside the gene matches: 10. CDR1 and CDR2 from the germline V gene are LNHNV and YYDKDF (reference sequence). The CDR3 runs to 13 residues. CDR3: CATSRLDRGWEFF. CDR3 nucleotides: TGTGCCACCAGCAGACTCGACAGGGGTTGGGAATTCTTC.

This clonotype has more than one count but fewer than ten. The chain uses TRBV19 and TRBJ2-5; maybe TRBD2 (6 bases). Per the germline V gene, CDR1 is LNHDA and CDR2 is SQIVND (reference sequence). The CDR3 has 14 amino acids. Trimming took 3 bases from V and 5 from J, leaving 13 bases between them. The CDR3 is CASSMGARGETQYF. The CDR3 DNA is TGTGCCAGTAGTATGGGTGCCCGGGGGGAGACCCAGTACTTC.

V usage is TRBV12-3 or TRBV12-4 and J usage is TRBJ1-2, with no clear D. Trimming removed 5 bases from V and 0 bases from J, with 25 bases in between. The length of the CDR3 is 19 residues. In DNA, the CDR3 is TGTGCCAGCAGTCTAACCCCCTCCGACTTCAAACCTGCTAACTATGGCTACACCTTC. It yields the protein CASSLTPSDFKPANYGYTF.

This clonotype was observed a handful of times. The CDR3 protein is CATSVSSGTMGNEQFF. The DNA for the CDR3 is TGTGCCACCAGTGTTTCCAGCGGGACTATGGGGAATGAGCAGTTCTTC. V is TRBV24-1 and J is TRBJ2-1; 7 positions agree with TRBD2. This CDR3 is 16 amino acids long. Germline V gene data show CDR1 as KGHDR and CDR2 as SFDVKD. V was clipped by 5 bases and J by 7 bases; unmatched bases: 13.

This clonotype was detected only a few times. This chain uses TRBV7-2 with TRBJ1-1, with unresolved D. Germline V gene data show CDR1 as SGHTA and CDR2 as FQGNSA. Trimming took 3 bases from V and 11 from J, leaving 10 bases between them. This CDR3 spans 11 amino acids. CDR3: CASSFSQRAFF. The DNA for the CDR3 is TGTGCCAGCAGCTTTAGTCAGAGGGCTTTCTTT.